The clone carrying this T cell receptor beta chain was observed many times. The data originate from a study of T cells after yellow fever vaccination. The CDR3 has 13 amino acids. V lost 6 bases, J lost 4 bases, and 7 bases lay in between. TCRdb called the 5' RACE reads again in MiXCR, with one record for every CDR3 protein. The data show approximately 550,000 distinct CDR3 sequences, 15% to 20% seen once. The genes are TRBV12-3 or TRBV12-4 and TRBJ2-6, with unresolved D. This sequence originates from a man in his thirties or forties who received the YFV17D yellow fever vaccine. Sequences were derived from PBMCs, sampled 15 days after the yellow fever booster vaccination. The CDR3 DNA reads as TGTGCCAGCAGCTTATCCGGGGCCAACGTCCTGACTTTC. Protein sequence: CASSLSGANVLTF.